The rows below give T cell receptor beta chains drawn from one sample of a study of cytomegalovirus exposure and HLA in healthy donors. Libraries were prepared by immunoSEQ multiplex PCR; TCRdb keeps only in-frame clonotypes and omits some of them. The sample features some 110,000 clones, with around 3.5% in its top ten. Sequencing input: PBMCs. Every receptor here comes from a man aged 25 to 45 in good health and CMV-seronegative. The CDR3 runs from the conserved cysteine through the conserved F or W. Each record gives: V gene, D gene, clone size, J gene, CDR3 DNA, CDR3 protein. A D gene is named only where the DNA matches it firmly. Part of the rows lack a size; the others show once, few, many or a class for expanded clones.

>TRBV27|NA|NA|TRBJ1-6
TGTGCCAGCAGTTTAAGAGGGGGAACCCTCCACTTT
CASSLRGGTLHF
>TRBV4-2|NA|NA|TRBJ1-6
TGTGCCAGCAGCCCACGGGGGGAGTCCTATAATTCGCCCCTCCACTTT
CASSPRGESYNSPLHF
>TRBV7-2|NA|NA|TRBJ1-3
TGTGCCAGCAGCTTATCAGGCCCGAGCTCTGGAAACACCATATATTTT
CASSLSGPSSGNTIYF
>TRBV6-1|TRBD1|NA|TRBJ1-5
TGTGCCAGCAGTGAACGAGGTGGACAGGGAGGAAGGCAGCCCCAGCATTTT
CASSERGGQGGRQPQHF
>TRBV4-1|TRBD1|medium-sized|TRBJ2-1
TGCGCCAGCAGCCAAGACACCGGGACAGCCTCAAATGAGCAGTTCTTC
CASSQDTGTASNEQFF
>TRBV19|NA|NA|TRBJ2-5
TGTGCCAGTAGTATAGATCCCATCAGTGGGACCCAGTACTTC
CASSIDPISGTQYF
>TRBV19|NA|NA|TRBJ2-1
TGTGCCAGTAGTGCCGGACTAAGTGAATACAATGAGCAGTTCTTC
CASSAGLSEYNEQFF
>TRBV7-7|TRBD1|NA|TRBJ2-7
TGTGCCAGCAGTTCCCCAGGGGGCAGCTCCTACGAGCAGTACTTC
CASSSPGGSSYEQYF
>TRBV11-3|NA|NA|TRBJ2-1
TGTGCCAGCAGCTTCCAGGGTACTGAGCAGTTCTTC
CASSFQGTEQFF
>TRBV14|NA|NA|TRBJ1-3
TGTGCCAGCAGCTTTGACACCTACTCTGGAAACACCATATATTTT
CASSFDTYSGNTIYF
>TRBV5-1|NA|NA|TRBJ2-7
TGCGCCAGCAGCTTGGGAGAGTACGAGCAGTACTTC
CASSLGEYEQYF
>TRBV6-1|NA|NA|TRBJ1-1
TGTGCCAGCAGCCGGTTGAGGGCTGAAGCTTTCTTT
CASSRLRAEAFF
>TRBV7-3|TRBD2|NA|TRBJ2-3
TGTGCCAGCAGCCGTCGGGGACTAGCGGGGCCTAGCACAGATACGCAGTATTTT
CASSRRGLAGPSTDTQYF
>TRBV29-1|NA|NA|TRBJ2-3
TGCAGCGCCCGTTACGGTGTCGATACGCAGTATTTT
CSARYGVDTQYF
>TRBV5-1|TRBD1|NA|TRBJ1-4
TGCGCCAGCAGCCACGACAGGGTGAATGAAAAACTGTTTTTT
CASSHDRVNEKLFF
>TRBV2|NA|NA|TRBJ1-2
TGTGCCAGCGAAGATGGACTCATAGCTAACTATGGCTACACCTTC
CASEDGLIANYGYTF
>TRBV14|NA|NA|TRBJ2-7
TGTGCCAGCAGCCGCAGTTACACCCACGAGCAGTACTTC
CASSRSYTHEQYF
>TRBV7-3|NA|NA|TRBJ1-1
TGTGCCAGCAGGGCAGAGGACACTGAAGCTTTCTTT
CASRAEDTEAFF
>TRBV6-6|TRBD1|NA|TRBJ2-5
TGTGCCAGCAGCCGGGACAGGGGGGAGACCCAGTACTTC
CASSRDRGETQYF
>TRBV30|TRBD2|NA|TRBJ2-1
TGTGCCTGGACCTCAAGCAAGCGGGGGGGCAATGAGCAGTTCTTC
CAWTSSKRGGNEQFF
>TRBV29-1|TRBD1|NA|TRBJ2-5
TGCAGCGTTGGGGGACAGGGAGAGACCCAGTACTTC
CSVGGQGETQYF
>TRBV6-5|NA|NA|TRBJ1-2
TGTGCCAGCAGTTATGACAGCGCTAACTATGGCTACACCTTC
CASSYDSANYGYTF
>TRBV2|NA|NA|TRBJ1-6
TGTGCCAGCAGTATGACCCGGGATAATTCACCCCTCCACTTT
CASSMTRDNSPLHF
>TRBV6-1|NA|NA|TRBJ1-1
TGTGCCAGCAGTGAGGGATGGGGGGAGGACACTGAAGCTTTCTTT
CASSEGWGEDTEAFF
>TRBV5-1|NA|NA|TRBJ2-1
TGCGCCAGCAAATTAATCCTCACCGGGGACAATGAGCAGTTCTTC
CASKLILTGDNEQFF
>TRBV7-7|TRBD1|NA|TRBJ1-5
TGTGCCAGCAGCCTCCGACAGGGTGAAAAGGGCAATCAGCCCCAGCATTTT
CASSLRQGEKGNQPQHF
>TRBV20-1|NA|NA|TRBJ2-7
TGCAGCGCGCCCCAGGCCTACGAGCAGTACTTC
CSAPQAYEQYF
>TRBV7-8|TRBD1|NA|TRBJ1-1
TGTGCCAGCAGCTTAACAGGGGGCCCAACTGAAGCTTTCTTT
CASSLTGGPTEAFF
>TRBV6-5|NA|NA|TRBJ2-4
TGTGCCAGCAGTTACTCCGGGGTGGACAAAAACATTCAGTACTTC
CASSYSGVDKNIQYF
>TRBV5-5|NA|NA|TRBJ1-1
TGTGCCAGCAGCTTCAGCCAGGCAGCCAATGAAGCTTTCTTT
CASSFSQAANEAFF
>TRBV6-5|TRBD2|NA|TRBJ2-1
TGTGCCAGCAGTTCCCCACTAGCGGGGTCCTACAATGAGCAGTTCTTC
CASSSPLAGSYNEQFF
>TRBV4-2|TRBD2|NA|TRBJ2-1
TGTGCCAGCAGCCAACTCCTAGCGGGGACCTACAATGAGCAGTTCTTC
CASSQLLAGTYNEQFF
>TRBV6-5|TRBD1|NA|TRBJ1-2
TGTGCCAGCAGGCGGGACAGGGGGATCGGTAGCGGCACCTTC
CASRRDRGIGSGTF
>TRBV19|TRBD1|NA|TRBJ1-2
TGTGCCAGTAGTATAGGACAGGGGTCGCCCAATGGCTACACCTTC
CASSIGQGSPNGYTF
>TRBV14|NA|NA|TRBJ1-3
TGTGCCAGCAGCCAATCCTACACCATATATTTT
CASSQSYTIYF
>TRBV6-5|NA|NA|TRBJ1-5
TGTGCCAGTTGCAGGGGTGAAAATCAGCCCCAGCATTTT
CASCRGENQPQHF
>TRBV21-1|NA|NA|TRBJ2-7
TGTGCCAGCAGCGTCCGGGACGGGAGCTCCTACGAGCAGTACTTC
CASSVRDGSSYEQYF
>TRBV5-5|NA|NA|TRBJ2-1
TGTGCCAGCAGCTTGGCAGGGGAAGTTTTCTACAATGAGCAGTTCTTC
CASSLAGEVFYNEQFF